This TCR beta chain was sequenced in a study of cytomegalovirus exposure and HLA in healthy donors. Only in-frame clones appear in the TCRdb table, and some are missing; sequencing was by immunoSEQ multiplex PCR. The sample contains 250,000 to 300,000 clones, around 87% of which appear only once. The J segment lost 1 base and the V segment lost 2 bases, leaving 7 bases of the junction unmatched. The length of the CDR3 is 16 residues. Looked up from germline, CDR1 is SGHRS and CDR2 is YFSETQ. The rearrangement joins TRBV5-1 to TRBJ2-3; TRBD1 agrees at 7 bases. Sequencing was performed on PBMCs. This TCR was recovered from a woman younger than 35 in good health and CMV-seronegative. The CDR3 region has the DNA TGCGCCAGCAGCTTAATACAGGGGCTAGGCACAGATACGCAGTATTTT. It translates to CASSLIQGLGTDTQYF.